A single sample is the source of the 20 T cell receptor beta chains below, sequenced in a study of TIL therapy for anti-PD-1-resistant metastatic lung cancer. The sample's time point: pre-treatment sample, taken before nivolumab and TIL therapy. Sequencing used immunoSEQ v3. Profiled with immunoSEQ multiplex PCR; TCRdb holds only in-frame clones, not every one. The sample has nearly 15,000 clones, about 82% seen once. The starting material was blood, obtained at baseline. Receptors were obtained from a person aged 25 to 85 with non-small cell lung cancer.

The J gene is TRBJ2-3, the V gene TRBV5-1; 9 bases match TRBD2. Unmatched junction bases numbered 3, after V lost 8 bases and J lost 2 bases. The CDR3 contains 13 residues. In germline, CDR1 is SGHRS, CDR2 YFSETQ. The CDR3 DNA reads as TGCGCCAGTAGCGGGGGATACACAGATACGCAGTATTTT. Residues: CASSGGYTDTQYF.

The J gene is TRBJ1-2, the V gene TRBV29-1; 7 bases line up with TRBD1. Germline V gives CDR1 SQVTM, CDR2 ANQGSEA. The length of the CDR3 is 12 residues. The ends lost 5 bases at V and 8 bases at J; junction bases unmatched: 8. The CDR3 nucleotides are TGCAGCGTTCGGACAGGAAGTTACGGCTACACCTTC. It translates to CSVRTGSYGYTF. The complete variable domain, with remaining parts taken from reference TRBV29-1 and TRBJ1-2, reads SAVISQKPSRDICQRGTSLTIQCQVDSQVTMMFWYRQQPGQSLTLIATANQGSEATYESGFVIDKFPISRPNLTFSTLTVSNMSPEDSSIYLCSVRTGSYGYTFGSGTRLTVV.

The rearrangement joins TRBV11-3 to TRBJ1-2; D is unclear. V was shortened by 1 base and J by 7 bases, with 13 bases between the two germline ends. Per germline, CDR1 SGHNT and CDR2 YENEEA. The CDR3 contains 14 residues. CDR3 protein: CASSLAGGRGGYTF. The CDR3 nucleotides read TGTGCCAGCAGCTTAGCCGGCGGACGGGGTGGCTACACCTTC.

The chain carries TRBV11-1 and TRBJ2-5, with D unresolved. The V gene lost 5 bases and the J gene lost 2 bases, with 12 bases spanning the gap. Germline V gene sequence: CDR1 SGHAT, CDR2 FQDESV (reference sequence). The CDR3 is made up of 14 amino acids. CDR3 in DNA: TGTGCCAGCAGCCCCCAGACAAGACAAGAGACCCAGTACTTC. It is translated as CASSPQTRQETQYF.

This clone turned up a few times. CDR3 nucleotide sequence: TGTGCCAGTAGGGATAGCGGGAGAATCCGGGTCGGGGAGCTGTTTTTT. Protein sequence: CASRDSGRIRVGELFF. J is TRBJ2-2 and V is TRBV19, with 9 bases lining up with TRBD2. The V segment lost 6 bases and the J segment 7 bases; nucleotides outside the gene matches: 12. Germline V gene lookup returns CDR1 LNHDA and CDR2 SQIVND (reference sequence). This CDR3 spans 16 amino acids.

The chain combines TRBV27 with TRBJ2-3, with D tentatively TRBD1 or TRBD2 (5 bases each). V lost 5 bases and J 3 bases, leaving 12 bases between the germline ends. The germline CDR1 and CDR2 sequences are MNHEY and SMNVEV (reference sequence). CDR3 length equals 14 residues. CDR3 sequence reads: CASSTRDGTDTQYF. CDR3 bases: TGTGCCAGCAGTACCCGGGACGGGACAGATACGCAGTATTTT.

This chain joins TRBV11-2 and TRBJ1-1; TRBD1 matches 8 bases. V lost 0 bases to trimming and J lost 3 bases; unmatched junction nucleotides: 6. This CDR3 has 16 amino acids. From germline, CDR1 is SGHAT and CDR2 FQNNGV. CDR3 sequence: CASSLDGRGLYTEAFF. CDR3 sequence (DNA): TGTGCCAGCAGCTTAGATGGCAGGGGGCTATACACTGAAGCTTTCTTT.

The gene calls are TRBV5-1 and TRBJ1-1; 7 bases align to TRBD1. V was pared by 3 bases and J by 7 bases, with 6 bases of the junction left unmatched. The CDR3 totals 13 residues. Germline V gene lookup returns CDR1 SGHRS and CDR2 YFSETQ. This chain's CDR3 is CASSYTGVGEAFF. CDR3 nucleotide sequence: TGCGCCAGCAGCTATACAGGGGTGGGTGAAGCTTTCTTT.

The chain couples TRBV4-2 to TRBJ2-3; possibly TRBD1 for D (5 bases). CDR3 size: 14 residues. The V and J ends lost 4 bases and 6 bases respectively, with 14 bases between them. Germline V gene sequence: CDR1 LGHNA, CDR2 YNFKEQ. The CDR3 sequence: CASSPGIVADTQYF. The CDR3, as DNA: TGTGCCAGCAGCCCAGGGATAGTTGCGGATACGCAGTATTTT.

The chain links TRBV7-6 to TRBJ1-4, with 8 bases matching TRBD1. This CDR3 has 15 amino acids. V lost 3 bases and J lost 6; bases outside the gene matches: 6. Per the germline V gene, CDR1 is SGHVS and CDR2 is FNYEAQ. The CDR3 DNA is TGTGCCAGCAGCTTTACCAGGGGGCCTTATGAAAAACTGTTTTTT. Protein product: CASSFTRGPYEKLFF.

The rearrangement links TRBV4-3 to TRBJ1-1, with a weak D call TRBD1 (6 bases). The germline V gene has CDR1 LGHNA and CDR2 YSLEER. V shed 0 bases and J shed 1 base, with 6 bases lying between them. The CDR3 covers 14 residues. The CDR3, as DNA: TGCGCCAGCAGCCAAGAGGGGGCGAACACTGAAGCTTTCTTT. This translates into CASSQEGANTEAFF.

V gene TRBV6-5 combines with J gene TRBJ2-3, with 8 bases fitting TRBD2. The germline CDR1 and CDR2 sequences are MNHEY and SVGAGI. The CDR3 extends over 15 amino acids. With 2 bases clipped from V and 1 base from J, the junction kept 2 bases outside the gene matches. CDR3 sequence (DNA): TGTGCCAGCAGTTACCAGCGGGGGCGCACAGATACGCAGTATTTT. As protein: CASSYQRGRTDTQYF.

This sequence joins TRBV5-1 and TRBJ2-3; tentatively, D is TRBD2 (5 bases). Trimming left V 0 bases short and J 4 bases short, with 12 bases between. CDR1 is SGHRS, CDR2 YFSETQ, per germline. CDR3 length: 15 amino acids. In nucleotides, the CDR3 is TGCGCCAGCAGCTTGGTAGGACTTACTGCAGATACGCAGTATTTT. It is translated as CASSLVGLTADTQYF.

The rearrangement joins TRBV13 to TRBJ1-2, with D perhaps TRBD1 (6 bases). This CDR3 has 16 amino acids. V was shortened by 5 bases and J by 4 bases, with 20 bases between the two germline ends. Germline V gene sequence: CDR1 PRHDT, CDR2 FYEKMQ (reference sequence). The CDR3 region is CASSASYHRDAYGYTF. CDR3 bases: TGTGCCAGCAGCGCCTCTTACCACAGGGACGCCTATGGCTACACCTTC.

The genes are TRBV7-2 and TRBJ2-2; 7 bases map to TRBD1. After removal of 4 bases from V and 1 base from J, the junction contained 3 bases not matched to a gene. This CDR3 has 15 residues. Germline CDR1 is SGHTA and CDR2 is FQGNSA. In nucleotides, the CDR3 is TGTGCCAGCAGCTACTGGACAGGGAACACCGGGGAGCTGTTTTTT. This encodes CASSYWTGNTGELFF.

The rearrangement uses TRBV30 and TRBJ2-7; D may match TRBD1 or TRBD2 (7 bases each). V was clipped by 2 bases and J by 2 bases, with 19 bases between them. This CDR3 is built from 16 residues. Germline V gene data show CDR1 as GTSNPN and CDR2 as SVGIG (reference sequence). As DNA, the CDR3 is TGTGCCTGGAGTCCACAGGGGAGGGGGACGGCCTACGAGCAGTACTTC. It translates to CAWSPQGRGTAYEQYF.

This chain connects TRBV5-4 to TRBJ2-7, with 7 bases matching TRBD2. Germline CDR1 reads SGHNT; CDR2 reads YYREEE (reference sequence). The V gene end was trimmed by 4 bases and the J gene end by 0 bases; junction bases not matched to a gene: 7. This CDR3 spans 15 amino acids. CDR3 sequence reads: CASSGDGGSSYEQYV. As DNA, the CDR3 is TGTGCCAGCAGCGGGGACGGCGGGAGCTCCTACGAGCAGTACGTC.

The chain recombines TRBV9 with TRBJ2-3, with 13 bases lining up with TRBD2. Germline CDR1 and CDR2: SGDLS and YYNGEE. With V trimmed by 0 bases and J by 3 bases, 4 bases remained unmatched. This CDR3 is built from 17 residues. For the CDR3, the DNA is TGTGCCAGCAGCGTAGGCGGACTAGCGGGGGCGACAGATACGCAGTATTTT. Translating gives CASSVGGLAGATDTQYF.

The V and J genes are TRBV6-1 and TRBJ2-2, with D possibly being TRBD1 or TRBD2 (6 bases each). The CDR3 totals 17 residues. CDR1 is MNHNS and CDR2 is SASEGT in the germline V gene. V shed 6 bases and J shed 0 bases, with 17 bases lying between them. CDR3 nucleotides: TGTGCCAGCAGGGAATTCGGGGGCACCGCGAACACCGGGGAGCTGTTTTTT. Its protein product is CASREFGGTANTGELFF.

CDR3 nucleotides: TGTGCCAGCAGCGGATCCCGGGACACTACCTACGAGCAGTACGTC. Translating gives CASSGSRDTTYEQYV. The chain has TRBV9 and TRBJ2-7, with a possible D match to TRBD1 (6 bases). V was trimmed by 3 bases and J by 2 bases, leaving 15 bases between them. The CDR3 is 15 amino acids. CDR1 is SGDLS and CDR2 is YYNGEE in the germline V gene.